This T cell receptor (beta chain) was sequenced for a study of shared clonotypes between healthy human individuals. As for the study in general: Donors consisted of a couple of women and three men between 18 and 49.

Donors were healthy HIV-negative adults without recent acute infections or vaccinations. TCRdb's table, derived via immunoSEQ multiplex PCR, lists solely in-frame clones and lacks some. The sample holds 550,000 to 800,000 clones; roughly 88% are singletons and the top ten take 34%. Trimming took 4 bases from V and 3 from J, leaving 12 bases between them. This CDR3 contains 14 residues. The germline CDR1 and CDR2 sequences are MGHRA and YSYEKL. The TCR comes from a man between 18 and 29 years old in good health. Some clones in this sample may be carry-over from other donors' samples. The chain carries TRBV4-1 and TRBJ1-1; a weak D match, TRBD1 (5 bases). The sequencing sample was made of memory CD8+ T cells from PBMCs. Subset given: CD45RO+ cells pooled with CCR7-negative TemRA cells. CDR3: CASSPGRGYTEAFF. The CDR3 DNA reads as TGCGCCAGCAGCCCCGGACGGGGGTACACTGAAGCTTTCTTT.